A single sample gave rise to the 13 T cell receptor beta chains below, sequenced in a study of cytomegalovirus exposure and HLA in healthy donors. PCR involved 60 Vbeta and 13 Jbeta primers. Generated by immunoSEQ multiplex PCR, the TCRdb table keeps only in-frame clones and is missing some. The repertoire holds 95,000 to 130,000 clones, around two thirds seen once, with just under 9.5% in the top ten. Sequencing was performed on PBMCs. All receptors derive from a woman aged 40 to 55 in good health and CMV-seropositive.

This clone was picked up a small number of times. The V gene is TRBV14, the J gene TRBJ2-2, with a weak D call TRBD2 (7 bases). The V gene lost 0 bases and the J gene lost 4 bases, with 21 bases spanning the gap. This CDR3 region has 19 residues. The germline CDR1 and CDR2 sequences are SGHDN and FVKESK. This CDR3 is CASSQDRGGLERITGELFF. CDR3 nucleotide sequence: TGTGCCAGCAGCCAAGATAGGGGGGGGCTGGAGCGTATCACCGGGGAGCTGTTTTTT.

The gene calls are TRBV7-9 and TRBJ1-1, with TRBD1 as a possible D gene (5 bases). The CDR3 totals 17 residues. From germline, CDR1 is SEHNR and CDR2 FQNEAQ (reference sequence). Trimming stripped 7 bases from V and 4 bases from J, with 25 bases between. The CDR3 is CASTLLSGEGETTEAFF. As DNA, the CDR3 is TGTGCCAGCACGCTTCTCTCGGGAGAAGGGGAGACCACTGAAGCTTTCTTT.

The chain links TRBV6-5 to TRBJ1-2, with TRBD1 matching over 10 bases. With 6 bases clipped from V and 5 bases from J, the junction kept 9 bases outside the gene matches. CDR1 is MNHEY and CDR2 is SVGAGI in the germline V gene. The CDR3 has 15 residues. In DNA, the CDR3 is TGTGCCAGCAGCCGAGGGACAGGGGCAGGGTATGGCTACACCTTC. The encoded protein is CASSRGTGAGYGYTF.

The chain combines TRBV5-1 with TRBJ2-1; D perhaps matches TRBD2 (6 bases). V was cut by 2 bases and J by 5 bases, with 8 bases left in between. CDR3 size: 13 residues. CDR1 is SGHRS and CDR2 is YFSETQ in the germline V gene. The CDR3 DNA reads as TGCGCCAGCAGCTTCGGGGGTGACAATGAGCAGTTCTTC. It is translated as CASSFGGDNEQFF.

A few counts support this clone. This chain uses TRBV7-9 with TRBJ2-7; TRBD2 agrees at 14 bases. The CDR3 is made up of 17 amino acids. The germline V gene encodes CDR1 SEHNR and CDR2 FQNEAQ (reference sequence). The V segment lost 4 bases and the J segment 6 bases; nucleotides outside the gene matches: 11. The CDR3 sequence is CASSSTAGLAGAVEQYF. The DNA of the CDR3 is TGTGCCAGCAGCTCAACGGCGGGACTAGCGGGAGCGGTCGAGCAGTACTTC.

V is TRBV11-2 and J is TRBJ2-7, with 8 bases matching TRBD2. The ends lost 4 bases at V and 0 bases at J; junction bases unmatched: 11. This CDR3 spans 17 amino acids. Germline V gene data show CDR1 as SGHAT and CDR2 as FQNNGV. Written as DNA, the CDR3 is TGTGCCAGCAGCTCTCGCCCGGGACTAGGGACCTCCTACGAGCAGTACTTC. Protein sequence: CASSSRPGLGTSYEQYF.

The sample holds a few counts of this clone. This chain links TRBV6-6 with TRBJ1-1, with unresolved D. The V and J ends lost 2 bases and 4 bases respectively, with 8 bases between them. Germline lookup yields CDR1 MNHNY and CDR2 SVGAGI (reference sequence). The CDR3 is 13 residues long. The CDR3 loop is CASSYRRGTEAFF. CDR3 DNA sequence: TGTGCCAGCAGTTACCGTCGGGGCACTGAAGCTTTCTTT.

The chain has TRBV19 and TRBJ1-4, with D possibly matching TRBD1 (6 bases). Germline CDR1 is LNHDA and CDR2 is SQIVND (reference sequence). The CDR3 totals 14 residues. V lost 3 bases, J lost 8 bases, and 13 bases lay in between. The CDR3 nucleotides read TGTGCCAGTAGTATGGGGACACCCTTCGAAAAACTGTTTTTT. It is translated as CASSMGTPFEKLFF.

The CDR3, as DNA: TGTGCCAGCAGCTTAGAGAGGGCTGCCTCGCCGTATTCCTACAATGAGCAGTTCTTC. Translation gives CASSLERAASPYSYNEQFF. This sequence joins TRBV7-9 and TRBJ2-1; tentative D call: TRBD2 (5 bases). V lost 1 base to trimming and J lost 1 base, with 20 bases between them. Germline CDR1 and CDR2: SEHNR and FQNEAQ (reference sequence). The length of the CDR3 is 19 residues.

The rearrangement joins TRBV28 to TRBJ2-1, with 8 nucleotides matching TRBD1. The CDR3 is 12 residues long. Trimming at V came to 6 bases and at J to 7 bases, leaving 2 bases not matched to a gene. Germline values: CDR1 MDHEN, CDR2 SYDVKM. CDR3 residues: CASRGDRNEQFF. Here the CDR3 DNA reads TGTGCCAGCAGGGGGGACAGGAATGAGCAGTTCTTC.

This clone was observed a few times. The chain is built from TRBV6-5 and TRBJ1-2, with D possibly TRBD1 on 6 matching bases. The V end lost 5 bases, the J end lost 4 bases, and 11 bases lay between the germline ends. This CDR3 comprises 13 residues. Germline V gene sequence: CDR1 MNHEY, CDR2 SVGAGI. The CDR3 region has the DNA TGTGCCAGCAGTAGGCTCAGGGGCTATGGCTACACCTTC. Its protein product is CASSRLRGYGYTF.

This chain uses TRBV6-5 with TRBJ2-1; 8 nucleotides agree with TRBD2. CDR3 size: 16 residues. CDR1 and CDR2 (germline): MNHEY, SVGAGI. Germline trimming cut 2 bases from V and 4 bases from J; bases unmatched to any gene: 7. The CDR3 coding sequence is TGTGCCAGCAGTTACCCCAGCGGGAGTAATTACAATGAGCAGTTCTTC. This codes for CASSYPSGSNYNEQFF.

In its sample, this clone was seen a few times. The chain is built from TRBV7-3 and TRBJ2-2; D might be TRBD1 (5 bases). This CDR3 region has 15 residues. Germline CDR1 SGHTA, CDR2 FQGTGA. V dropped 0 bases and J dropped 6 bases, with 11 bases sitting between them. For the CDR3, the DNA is TGTGCCAGCAGCTTAACCCCCAGGGCGGCCGGGGAGCTGTTTTTT. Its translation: CASSLTPRAAGELFF.